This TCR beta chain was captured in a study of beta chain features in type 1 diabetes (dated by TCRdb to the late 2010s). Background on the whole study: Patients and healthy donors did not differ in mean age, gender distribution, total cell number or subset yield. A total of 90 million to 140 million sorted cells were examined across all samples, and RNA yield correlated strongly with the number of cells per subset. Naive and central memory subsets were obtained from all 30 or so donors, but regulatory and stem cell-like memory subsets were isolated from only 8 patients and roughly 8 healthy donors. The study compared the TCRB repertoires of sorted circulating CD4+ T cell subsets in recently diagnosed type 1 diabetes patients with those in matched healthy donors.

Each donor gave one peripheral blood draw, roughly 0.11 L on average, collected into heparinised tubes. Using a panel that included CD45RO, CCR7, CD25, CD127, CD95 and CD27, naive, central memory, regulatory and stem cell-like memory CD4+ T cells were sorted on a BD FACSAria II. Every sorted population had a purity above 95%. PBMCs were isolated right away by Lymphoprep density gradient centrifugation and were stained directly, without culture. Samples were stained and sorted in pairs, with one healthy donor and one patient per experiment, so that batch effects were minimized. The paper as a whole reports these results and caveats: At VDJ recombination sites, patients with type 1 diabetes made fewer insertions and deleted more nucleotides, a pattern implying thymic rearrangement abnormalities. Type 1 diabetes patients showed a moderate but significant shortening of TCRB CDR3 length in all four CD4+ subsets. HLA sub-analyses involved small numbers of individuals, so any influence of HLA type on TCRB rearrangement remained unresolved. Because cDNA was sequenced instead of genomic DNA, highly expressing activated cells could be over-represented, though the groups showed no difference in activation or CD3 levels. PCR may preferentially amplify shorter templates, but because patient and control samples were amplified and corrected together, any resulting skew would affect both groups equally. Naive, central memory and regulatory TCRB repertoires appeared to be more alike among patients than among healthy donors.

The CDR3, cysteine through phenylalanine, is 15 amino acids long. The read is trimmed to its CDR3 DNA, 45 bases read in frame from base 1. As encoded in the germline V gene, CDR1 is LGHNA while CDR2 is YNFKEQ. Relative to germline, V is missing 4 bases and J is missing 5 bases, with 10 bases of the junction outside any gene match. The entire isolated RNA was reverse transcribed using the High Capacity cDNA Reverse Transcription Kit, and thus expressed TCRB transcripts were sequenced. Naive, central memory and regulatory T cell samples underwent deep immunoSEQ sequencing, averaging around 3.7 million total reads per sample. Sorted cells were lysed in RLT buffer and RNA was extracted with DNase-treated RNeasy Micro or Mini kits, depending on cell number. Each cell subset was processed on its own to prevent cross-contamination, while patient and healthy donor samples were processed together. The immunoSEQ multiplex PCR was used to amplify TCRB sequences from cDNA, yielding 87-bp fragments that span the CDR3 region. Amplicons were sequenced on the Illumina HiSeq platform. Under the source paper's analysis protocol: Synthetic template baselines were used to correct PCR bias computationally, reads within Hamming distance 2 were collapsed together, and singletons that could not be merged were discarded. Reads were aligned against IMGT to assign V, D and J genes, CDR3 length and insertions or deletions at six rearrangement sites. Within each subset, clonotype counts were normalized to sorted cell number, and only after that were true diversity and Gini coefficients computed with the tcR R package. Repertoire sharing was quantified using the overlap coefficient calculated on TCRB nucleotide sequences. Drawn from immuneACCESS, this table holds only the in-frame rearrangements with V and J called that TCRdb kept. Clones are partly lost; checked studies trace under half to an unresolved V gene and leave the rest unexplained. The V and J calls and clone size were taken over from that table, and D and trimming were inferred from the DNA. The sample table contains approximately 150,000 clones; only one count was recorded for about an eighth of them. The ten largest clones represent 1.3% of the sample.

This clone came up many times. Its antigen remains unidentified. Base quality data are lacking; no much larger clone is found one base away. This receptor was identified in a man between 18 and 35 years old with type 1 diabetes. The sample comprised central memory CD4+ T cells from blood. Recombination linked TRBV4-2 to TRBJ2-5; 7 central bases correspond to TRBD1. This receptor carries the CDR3 CASSRTTGSAETQYF. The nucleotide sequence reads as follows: TGTGCCAGCAGCCGAACGACAGGGAGTGCGGAGACCCAGTACTTC.